This T cell receptor beta chain derives from a study of shared clonotypes between healthy human individuals. Overall study results and limits: Having only a few donors restricted how much genetic and exposure-history diversity was captured. Tissues were not sampled, only blood, and their repertoires likely differ. Naive subsets generally had larger estimated richness than memory subsets.

The study drew all its donors from Caucasian adults living in Nashville, Tennessee. Data came from immunoSEQ multiplex PCR; TCRdb stores just in-frame clones and leaves some out. The table shows millions of clones, with roughly nine tenths occurring only once. As concerns this clone: Antigen: not known.

Deletions cut 3 bases from V and 0 bases from J, with 8 bases between. The CDR3 totals 14 residues. The germline gives CDR1 SGHNT, CDR2 YYREEE (reference sequence). The source is a young man in good health. The chain couples TRBV5-4 to TRBJ2-3; perhaps TRBD2 as D (5 bases). Sequenced input: naive CD4+ T cells sorted from blood. Noted subset: CD45RA+ positively selected. The CDR3 region is CASSSDFSTDTQYF. The CDR3 bases are TGTGCCAGCAGCTCGGACTTTAGCACAGATACGCAGTATTTT.